This TCR beta chain is from a study of CD8 T cells in ankylosing spondylitis (dated by TCRdb to 2016 to 2017). General notes on the study: The study set out to find disease-linked TCR variants by profiling T cell receptor beta repertoires in ankylosing spondylitis patients and healthy donors. The whole study cohort included 108 healthy donors and under 30 ankylosing spondylitis patients. Samples of peripheral blood were taken, and for ankylosing spondylitis patients, synovial fluid was collected as well.

The paper's findings and limits, for the study overall: Some of the motif variants had been reported before in the synovial fluid and blood of reactive arthritis patients, a finding that suggests common disease-initiation mechanisms. A TCR beta motif made up of fewer than 10 highly homologous amino acid variants appeared to be characteristic of blood from ankylosing spondylitis patients. The disease-linked clones showed a CD8+ phenotype and occurred at relatively low frequencies in peripheral blood. The disease-linked clones were reported as significantly enriched in matched synovial fluid samples from ankylosing spondylitis patients.

The CDR3 holds 16 amino acids from the cysteine to the phenylalanine. Left in the record is the CDR3 DNA by itself, 48 bases read in frame from the first base. The germline V gene (reference sequence) supplies CDR1 DFQATT and CDR2 SNEGSKA. Sequencing took place on an Illumina HiSeq 2500. TCR beta libraries were prepared by quantitative 5'-RACE with molecular barcodes. The source study handled its data this way. Disease-linked TCR variants were identified with a new computational method built on a probabilistic model of VDJ rearrangement. Through fastp at Q25 and MiXCR, TCRdb rebuilt clones from the public reads, retaining in-frame beta chains. Under each unique CDR3 protein, matching rows form one entry showing the most common genes and DNA. TCRdb's processing, not the authors' own work, is the source of the V and J calls. The sample has some 800,000 distinct CDR3 sequences on record, 12% of them singletons. The top ten hold less than 0.65% of the sample.

A remark on this clonotype: Its cognate antigen has yet to be identified. At one end the junction does not follow the germline gene, possibly because of a read error.

This TCR derives from a male donor with ankylosing spondylitis. The sample taken for sequencing was blood, either unsorted or a sorted T cell fraction (not recorded which). The chain couples TRBV20-1 to TRBJ2-1, and 15 junction bases match TRBD2. The CDR3: CCARPGTSGGYNEQFF. Read as DNA, the sequence is TGCTGTGCTAGACCCGGGACTAGCGGGGGGTACAATGAGCAGTTCTTC.